This T cell receptor beta chain was observed in a study of blood T cells in healthy people across ages. Study observations and caveats: In these data, TCR beta diversity tracked strongly with naive T cell percentage.

V lost 7 bases and J lost 6, with 25 bases in between. The V gene's germline CDR1 is SGHVS and CDR2 FQNEAQ. This CDR3 is built from 16 residues. Then a second PCR, running roughly 7 to 11 cycles, was carried out with a sample-barcoded 5' primer and a J-beta primer mix. A single record per CDR3 protein comes from TCRdb applying MiXCR to the 5' RACE reads. Among around 900,000 distinct CDR3 sequences listed, 29% were seen once. Comment on this clonotype: Antigen unknown.

This chain uses TRBV7-8 with TRBJ2-7, with a possible D match to TRBD2 (7 bases). Sequenced input: blood. The sequence was collected from a woman aged 80 or older in good health. The CDR3 protein is CASNTQMGGRGSEQYF. In DNA form, the CDR3 reads TGTGCCAGCAACACCCAGATGGGGGGGCGGGGGTCCGAGCAGTACTTC.